Listed here is a single T cell receptor (beta chain). These data originate in a study of blood T cell repertoires in COVID-19. In the original analysis: Using reference gene primer amplification, nucleated cell counts were estimated. Data came from immunoSEQ multiplex PCR; TCRdb stores just in-frame clones and leaves some out. V, J and clone size are those of that table, while D and trimming were read from the DNA. This table has around 130,000 clones, 84% appearing once. The sequenced sample consisted of peripheral blood. The TCR was taken from a woman older than 75 with acute or convalescent COVID-19.

The CDR3 DNA is TGCGCCAGCAGCCAAGAAAGGCAGGGTGCCCAGCCCCAGCATTTT. This codes for CASSQERQGAQPQHF. The chain uses TRBV4-3 and TRBJ1-5; weak D call: TRBD1 (5 bases). The length of the CDR3 is 15 residues. V lost 0 bases and J 7 bases, leaving 13 bases between the germline ends. Germline V lookup: CDR1 LGHNA, CDR2 YSLEER.